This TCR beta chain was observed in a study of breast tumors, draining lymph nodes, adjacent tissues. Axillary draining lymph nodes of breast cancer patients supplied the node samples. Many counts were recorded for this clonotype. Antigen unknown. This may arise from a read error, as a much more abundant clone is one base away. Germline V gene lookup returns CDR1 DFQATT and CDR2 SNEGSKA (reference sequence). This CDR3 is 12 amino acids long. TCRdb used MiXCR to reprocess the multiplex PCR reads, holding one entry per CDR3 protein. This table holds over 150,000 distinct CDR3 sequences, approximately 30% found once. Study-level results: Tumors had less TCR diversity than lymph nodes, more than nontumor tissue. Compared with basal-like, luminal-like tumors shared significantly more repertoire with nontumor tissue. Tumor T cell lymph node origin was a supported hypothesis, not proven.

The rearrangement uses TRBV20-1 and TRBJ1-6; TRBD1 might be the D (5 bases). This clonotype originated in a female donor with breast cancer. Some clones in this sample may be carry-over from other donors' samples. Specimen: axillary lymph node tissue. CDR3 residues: CSARDQGSPPHF. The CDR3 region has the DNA TGCAGTGCTAGAGATCAGGGTTCACCCCCCCACTTT.